A selection of T cell receptor beta chains follows, all from one sample in a study of shared clonotypes between healthy human individuals. The table came from immunoSEQ multiplex PCR; TCRdb's copy has only in-frame clones and leaves some out. This table has 2 million to 2.5 million clones, 95% appearing once. The sequenced sample was naive CD4+ T cells sorted from blood. These receptors were taken from a man younger than 35 in good health. CDR3s include the opening cysteine and the closing phenylalanine or tryptophan. The D gene is left open where the match is weak. Clone size appears in some rows only: once, few, many, or a class for an expanded clone.

cdr3_nt cdr3_aa d_call j_call v_call clone_size
TGTGCCAGCAGCTTATACTCGGAGACCGGGGAGCTGTTTTTT CASSLYSETGELFF . TRBJ2-2 TRBV11-3 .
TGTGCCAGCAGCGATACAGGGTCCGCGCGTGTCACTGAAGCTTTCTTT CASSDTGSARVTEAFF . TRBJ1-1 TRBV7-2 .
TGTGCCAGCAGCTCCCCCGGACAGACAGATACGCAGTATTTT CASSSPGQTDTQYF . TRBJ2-3 TRBV11-3 .
TGCGCCAGCAGCTTTCTTGGACTAGCGGGATACAATGAGCAGTTCTTC CASSFLGLAGYNEQFF TRBD2 TRBJ2-1 TRBV5-1 .
TGTGCCTGGAGGCAGGGCTCCTACAATGAGCAGTTCTTC CAWRQGSYNEQFF . TRBJ2-1 TRBV30 few
TGTGCCAGCAGTTATCGACAGGGCCTTCAGCCCCAGCATTTT CASSYRQGLQPQHF TRBD1 TRBJ1-5 TRBV6-6 .
TGTGCCAGCAGTGAAGTTTCCGGGACCGGTGAAAAACTGTTTTTT CASSEVSGTGEKLFF . TRBJ1-4 TRBV6-1 .
TGTGCCAGCACAGACAGGGTTATCACTGAAGCTTTCTTT CASTDRVITEAFF TRBD1 TRBJ1-1 TRBV7-2 .
TGCGCCAGCAGCCACAAGATCGGGGGAGGAGAAAAACTGTTTTTT CASSHKIGGGEKLFF . TRBJ1-4 TRBV4-3 .
TGTGCCTACCAGCCCGGGTGGGGGAATGAAAAACTGTTTTTT CAYQPGWGNEKLFF . TRBJ1-4 TRBV30 once
TGTGCCATCGGACAACTAGGCTACGAGCAGTACTTC CAIGQLGYEQYF . TRBJ2-7 TRBV10-3 .
TGTGCCAGCAGCTTATTCCGGGACCAAAACACCGGGGAGCTGTTTTTT CASSLFRDQNTGELFF . TRBJ2-2 TRBV11-3 .
TGTGCCAGCAGTTATGGACGTAGCTTCTACGAGCAGTACTTC CASSYGRSFYEQYF . TRBJ2-7 TRBV6-5 .
TGCGCCAGCAGCTTTGGACTGTACCTCAGCTCCTACAATGAGCAGTTCTTC CASSFGLYLSSYNEQFF . TRBJ2-1 TRBV5-1 .
TGTGCCAGCAGTTTATTTGGGGGGATAAACAAAAATGAGCAGTTCTTC CASSLFGGINKNEQFF . TRBJ2-1 TRBV27 once
TGCGCCAGCAGTTTCGATAATCTTGGTGGGGCCTACGAGCAGTACTTC CASSFDNLGGAYEQYF . TRBJ2-7 TRBV5-1 .
TGTGCCAGCAGCCCCCTGGTCTCTGGAAACACCATATATTTT CASSPLVSGNTIYF . TRBJ1-3 TRBV7-9 .
TGTGCCAGCAGTTACAAGGGGGGAGGTCAGCCCCAGCATTTT CASSYKGGGQPQHF . TRBJ1-5 TRBV6-5 .
TGCAGCGTGAAACCCGGGACAGGCGGCCACGAGCAGTACTTC CSVKPGTGGHEQYF TRBD1 TRBJ2-7 TRBV29-1 .
TGTGCCAGAAGCGCGTTACAGGGGACGAACACTGAAGCTTTCTTT CARSALQGTNTEAFF TRBD1 TRBJ1-1 TRBV5-3 .
TGTGCCAGCAGTGAAATGGCGGCGGGGGCCAACGTCCTGACTTTC CASSEMAAGANVLTF . TRBJ2-6 TRBV6-1 .
TGTGCCAGCAAAAGGGACAGGGGAGTCCCCGGGGAGCTGTTTTTT CASKRDRGVPGELFF TRBD1 TRBJ2-2 TRBV2 .
TGCGCCAGTAATCGGGACGGATTAGGGAATGAGCAGTTCTTC CASNRDGLGNEQFF . TRBJ2-1 TRBV10-1 .
TGTGCCAGCAGTACCGCGGGCCAAATAGTTGGCGAGCAGTACTTC CASSTAGQIVGEQYF . TRBJ2-7 TRBV6-5 .
TGTGCCAGCAGTGTGATGGACTCCTACGAGCAGTACTTC CASSVMDSYEQYF . TRBJ2-7 TRBV2 .
TGTGCCAGCAGTTACTGGGCAGACTCTAACTATGGCTACACCTTC CASSYWADSNYGYTF . TRBJ1-2 TRBV6-5 .